This T cell receptor (beta chain) was recovered during a study of shared clonotypes between healthy human individuals. The naive CD8 population came from CD45RO-negative cells selected for CCR7, without terminally differentiated effector memory CD45RA+ cells. The assay was immunoSEQ multiplex PCR, and TCRdb's table has in-frame clones only and misses some. The profile shows millions of clones, about 93% of them singletons. The CDR3 is made up of 15 amino acids. Trimming stripped 5 bases from V and 5 bases from J, with 17 bases between. From germline, CDR1 is SGHRS and CDR2 YFSETQ. The chain recombines TRBV5-1 with TRBJ2-1; D not resolved. The clonotype was recovered from a man between 18 and 29 years old in good health. Some clones in this sample may be carry-over from other donors' samples. Sequencing was performed on naive CD8+ T cells from PBMCs. The CDR3 protein is CASRQTDLYDNEQFF. The CDR3 coding sequence is TGCGCCAGCAGACAAACGGATCTCTACGACAATGAGCAGTTCTTC.